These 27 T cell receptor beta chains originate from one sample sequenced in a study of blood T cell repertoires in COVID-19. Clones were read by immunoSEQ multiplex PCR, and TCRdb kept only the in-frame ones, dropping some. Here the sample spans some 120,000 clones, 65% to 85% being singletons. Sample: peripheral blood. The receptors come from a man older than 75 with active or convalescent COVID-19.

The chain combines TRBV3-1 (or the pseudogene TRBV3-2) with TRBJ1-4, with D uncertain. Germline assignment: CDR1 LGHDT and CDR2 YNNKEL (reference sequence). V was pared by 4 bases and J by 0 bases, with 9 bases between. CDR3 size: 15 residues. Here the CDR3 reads CASSRATTTNEKLFF. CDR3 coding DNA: TGTGCCAGCAGCCGGGCCACAACAACTAATGAAAAACTGTTTTTT.

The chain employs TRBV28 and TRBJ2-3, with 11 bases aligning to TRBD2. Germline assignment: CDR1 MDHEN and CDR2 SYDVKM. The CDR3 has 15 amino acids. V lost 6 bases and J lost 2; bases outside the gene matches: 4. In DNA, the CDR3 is TGTGCCAGCAGGTTAGCGGGGGGGAACACAGATACGCAGTATTTT. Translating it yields CASRLAGGNTDTQYF.

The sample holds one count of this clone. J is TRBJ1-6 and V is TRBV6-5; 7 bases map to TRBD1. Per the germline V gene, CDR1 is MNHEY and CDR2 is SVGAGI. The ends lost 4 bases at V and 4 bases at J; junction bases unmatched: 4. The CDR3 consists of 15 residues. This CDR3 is CASSSGTVYNSPLHF. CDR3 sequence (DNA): TGTGCCAGCAGTTCGGGGACAGTTTATAATTCACCCCTCCACTTT.

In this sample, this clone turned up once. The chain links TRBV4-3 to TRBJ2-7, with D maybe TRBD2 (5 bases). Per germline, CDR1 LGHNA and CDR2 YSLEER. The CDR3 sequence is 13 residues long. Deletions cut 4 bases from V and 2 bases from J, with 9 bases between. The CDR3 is CASSPGYTYEQYF. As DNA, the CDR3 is TGCGCCAGCAGCCCGGGGTATACCTACGAGCAGTACTTC.

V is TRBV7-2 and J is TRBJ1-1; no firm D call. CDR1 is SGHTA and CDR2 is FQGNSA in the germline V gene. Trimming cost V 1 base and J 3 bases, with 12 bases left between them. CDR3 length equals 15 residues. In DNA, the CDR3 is TGTGCCAGCAGCTTAGTTGCGGGTACGGACACTGAAGCTTTCTTT. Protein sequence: CASSLVAGTDTEAFF.

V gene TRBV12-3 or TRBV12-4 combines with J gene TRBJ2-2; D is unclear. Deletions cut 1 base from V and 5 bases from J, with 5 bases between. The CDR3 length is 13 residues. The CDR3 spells CASSLVLTGELFF. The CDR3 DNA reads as TGTGCCAGCAGTTTAGTTTTAACCGGGGAGCTGTTTTTT.

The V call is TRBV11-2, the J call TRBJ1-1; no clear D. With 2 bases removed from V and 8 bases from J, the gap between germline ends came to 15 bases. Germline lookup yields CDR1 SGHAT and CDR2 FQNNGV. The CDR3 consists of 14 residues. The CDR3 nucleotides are TGTGCCAGCAGCTTAAATGGAGGGAAAAGGGAAGCTTTCTTT. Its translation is CASSLNGGKREAFF. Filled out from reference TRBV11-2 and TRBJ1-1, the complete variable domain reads EAGVAQSPRYKIIEKRQSVAFWCNPISGHATLYWYQQILGQGPKLLIQFQNNGVVDDSQLPKDRFSAERLKGVDSTLKIQPAKLEDSAVYLCASSLNGGKREAFFGQGTRLTVV.

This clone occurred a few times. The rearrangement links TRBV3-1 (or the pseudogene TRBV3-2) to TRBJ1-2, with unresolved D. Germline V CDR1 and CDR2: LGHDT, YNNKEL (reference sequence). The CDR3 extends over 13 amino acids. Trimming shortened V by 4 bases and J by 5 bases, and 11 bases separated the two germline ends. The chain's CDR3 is CASSPLGEYGYTF. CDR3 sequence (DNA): TGTGCCAGCAGCCCCCTGGGAGAATATGGCTACACCTTC.

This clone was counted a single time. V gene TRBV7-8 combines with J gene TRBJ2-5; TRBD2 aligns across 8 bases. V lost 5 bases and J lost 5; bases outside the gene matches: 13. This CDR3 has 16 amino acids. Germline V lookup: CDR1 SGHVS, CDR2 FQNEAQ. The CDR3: CASSAIGLALGETQYF. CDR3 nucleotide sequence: TGTGCCAGCAGCGCGATTGGACTAGCCCTGGGGGAGACCCAGTACTTC.

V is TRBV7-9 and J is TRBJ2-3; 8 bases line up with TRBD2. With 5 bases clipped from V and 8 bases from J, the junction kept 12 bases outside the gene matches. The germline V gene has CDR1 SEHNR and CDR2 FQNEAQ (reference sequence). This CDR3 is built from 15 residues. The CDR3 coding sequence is TGTGCCAGCAGCACCCACGGCGGGGGGATCTCTACGCAGTATTTT. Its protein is CASSTHGGGISTQYF. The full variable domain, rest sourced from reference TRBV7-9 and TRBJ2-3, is DTGVSQNPRHKITKRGQNVTFRCDPISEHNRLYWYRQTLGQGPEFLTYFQNEAQLEKSRLLSDRFSAERPKGSFSTLEIQRTEQGDSAMYLCASSTHGGGISTQYFGPGTRLTVL.

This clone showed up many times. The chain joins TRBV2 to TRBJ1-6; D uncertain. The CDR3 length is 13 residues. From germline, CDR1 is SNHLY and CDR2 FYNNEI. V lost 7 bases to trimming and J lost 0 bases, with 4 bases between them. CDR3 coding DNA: TGTGCCAGCATCCTCTCCTATAATTCACCCCTCCACTTT. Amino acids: CASILSYNSPLHF.

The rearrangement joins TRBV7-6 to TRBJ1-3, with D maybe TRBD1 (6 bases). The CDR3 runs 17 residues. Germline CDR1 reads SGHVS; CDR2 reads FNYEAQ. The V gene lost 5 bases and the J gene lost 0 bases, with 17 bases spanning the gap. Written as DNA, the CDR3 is TGTGCCAGCAGCCAAGCCCAGGGGTCCACCTCTGGAAACACCATATATTTT. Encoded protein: CASSQAQGSTSGNTIYF.

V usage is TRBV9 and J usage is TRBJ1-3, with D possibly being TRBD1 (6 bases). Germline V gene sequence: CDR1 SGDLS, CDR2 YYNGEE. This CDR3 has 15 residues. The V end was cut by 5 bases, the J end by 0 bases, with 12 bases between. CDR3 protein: CASSRGDNSGNTIYF. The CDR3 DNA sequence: TGTGCCAGCAGTAGAGGGGACAACTCTGGAAACACCATATATTTT.

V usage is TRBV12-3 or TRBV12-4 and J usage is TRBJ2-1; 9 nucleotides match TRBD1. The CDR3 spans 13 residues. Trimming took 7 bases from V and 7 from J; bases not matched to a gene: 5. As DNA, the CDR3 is TGTGCCAGCACCGGGACAGGGTGGAATGAGCAGTTCTTC. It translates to CASTGTGWNEQFF.

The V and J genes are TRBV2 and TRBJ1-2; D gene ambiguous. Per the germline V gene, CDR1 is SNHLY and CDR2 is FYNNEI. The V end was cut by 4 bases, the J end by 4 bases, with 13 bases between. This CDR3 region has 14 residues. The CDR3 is CASSAHGNIYGYTF. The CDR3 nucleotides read TGTGCCAGCAGTGCACACGGGAACATCTATGGCTACACCTTC.

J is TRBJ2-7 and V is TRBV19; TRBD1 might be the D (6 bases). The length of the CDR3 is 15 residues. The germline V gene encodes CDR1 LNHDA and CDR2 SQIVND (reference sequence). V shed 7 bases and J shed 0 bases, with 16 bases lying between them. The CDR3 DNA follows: TGTGCCAGTACTGGTCCGACAGGTCACTCCTACGAGCAGTACTTC. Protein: CASTGPTGHSYEQYF.

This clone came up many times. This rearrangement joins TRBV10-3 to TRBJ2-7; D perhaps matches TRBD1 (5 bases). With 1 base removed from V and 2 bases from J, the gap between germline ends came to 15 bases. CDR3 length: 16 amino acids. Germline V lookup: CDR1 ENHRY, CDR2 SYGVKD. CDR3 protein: CAISELGHLNTYEQYF. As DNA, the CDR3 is TGTGCCATCAGTGAGTTGGGGCACCTCAACACCTACGAGCAGTACTTC.

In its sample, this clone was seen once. The CDR3 reads CASSLVGTGQQDEQFF. The CDR3 coding sequence is TGTGCCAGCAGCTTAGTGGGGACAGGCCAGCAAGATGAGCAGTTCTTC. The chain couples TRBV7-9 to TRBJ2-1; 8 bases map to TRBD1. V shed 1 base, J shed 8 bases, and the junction held 10 bases outside the gene matches. The CDR3 spans 16 residues. The V gene's germline CDR1 is SEHNR and CDR2 FQNEAQ (reference sequence).

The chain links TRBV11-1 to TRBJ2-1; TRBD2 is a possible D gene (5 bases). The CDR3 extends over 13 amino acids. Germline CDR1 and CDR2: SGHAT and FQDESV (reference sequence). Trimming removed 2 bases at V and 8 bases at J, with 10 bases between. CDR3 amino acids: CASSLNRGHEQFF. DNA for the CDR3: TGTGCCAGCAGCTTAAATCGGGGTCATGAGCAGTTCTTC. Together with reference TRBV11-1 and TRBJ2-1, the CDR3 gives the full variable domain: EAEVAQSPRYKITEKSQAVAFWCDPISGHATLYWYRQILGQGPELLVQFQDESVVDDSQLPKDRFSAERLKGVDSTLKIQPAELGDSAMYLCASSLNRGHEQFFGPGTRLTVL.

The CDR3 reads CASSPTGINTEAFF. CDR3 DNA sequence: TGTGCCAGCAGCCCCACAGGGATAAACACTGAAGCTTTCTTT. V and J are TRBV3-1 (or the pseudogene TRBV3-2) and TRBJ1-1, with TRBD1 as a possible D gene (6 bases). The V and J ends lost 4 bases and 2 bases respectively, with 11 bases between them. This CDR3 is built from 14 residues. The germline V gene has CDR1 LGHDT and CDR2 YNNKEL (reference sequence).

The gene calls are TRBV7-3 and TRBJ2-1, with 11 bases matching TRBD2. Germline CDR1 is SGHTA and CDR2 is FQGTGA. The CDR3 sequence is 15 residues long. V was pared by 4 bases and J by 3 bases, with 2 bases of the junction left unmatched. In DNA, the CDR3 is TGTGCCAGCAGCTCGACTAGCGGGGACTACAATGAGCAGTTCTTC. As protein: CASSSTSGDYNEQFF.

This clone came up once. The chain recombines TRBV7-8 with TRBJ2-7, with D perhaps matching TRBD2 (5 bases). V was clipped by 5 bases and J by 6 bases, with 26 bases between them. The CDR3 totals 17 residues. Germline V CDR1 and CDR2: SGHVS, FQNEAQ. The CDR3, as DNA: TGTGCCAGCAGCACAAGACTTGTCGCCGAAATTGGGAGCGAGCAGTACTTC. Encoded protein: CASSTRLVAEIGSEQYF.

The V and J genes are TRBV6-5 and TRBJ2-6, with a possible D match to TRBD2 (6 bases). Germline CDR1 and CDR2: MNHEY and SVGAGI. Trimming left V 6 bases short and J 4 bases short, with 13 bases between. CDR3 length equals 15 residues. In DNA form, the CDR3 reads TGTGCCAGCAGCTCAACGGGGGACGGGGCCAACGTCCTGACTTTC. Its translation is CASSSTGDGANVLTF.

CDR3 loop: CASTRQGAQTQYF. The CDR3 nucleotides are TGTGCCAGCACCAGGCAGGGGGCGCAGACCCAGTACTTC. V is TRBV2 and J is TRBJ2-5; TRBD1 matches 8 bases. J lost 6 bases, V lost 7 bases, and 7 bases had no gene match. Germline V CDR1 and CDR2: SNHLY, FYNNEI. CDR3 length: 13 amino acids. Supplemented by reference TRBV2 and TRBJ2-5, the full variable domain reads EPEVTQTPSHQVTQMGQEVILRCVPISNHLYFYWYRQILGQKVEFLVSFYNNEISEKSEIFDDQFSVERPDGSNFTLKIRSTKLEDSAMYFCASTRQGAQTQYFGPGTRLLVL.

CDR3 residues: CASSLNSGGFWETQYF. Written as DNA, the CDR3 is TGTGCCAGCAGCTTGAACAGCGGGGGATTTTGGGAGACCCAGTACTTC. This chain links TRBV5-5 with TRBJ2-5, with TRBD2 matching over 8 bases. CDR1 and CDR2 (germline): SGHKS, YYEKEE (reference sequence). The CDR3 length is 16 residues. V was pared by 1 base and J by 5 bases, with 10 bases of the junction left unmatched.

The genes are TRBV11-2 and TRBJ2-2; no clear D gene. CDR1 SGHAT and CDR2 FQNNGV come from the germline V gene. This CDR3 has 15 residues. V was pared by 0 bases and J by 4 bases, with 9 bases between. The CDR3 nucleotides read TGTGCCAGCAGCTTAGATCTAGGCTTCACCGGGGAGCTGTTTTTT. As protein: CASSLDLGFTGELFF.

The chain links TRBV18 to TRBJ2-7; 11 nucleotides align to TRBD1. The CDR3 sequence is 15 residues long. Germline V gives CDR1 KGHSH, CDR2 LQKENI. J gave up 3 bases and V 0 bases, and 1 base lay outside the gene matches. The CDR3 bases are TGTGCCAGCTCACCACCTGGGACAGGGGGCTACGAGCAGTACTTC. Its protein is CASSPPGTGGYEQYF.